This entry features one T cell receptor (beta chain) sequence. The data were taken from a study of blood T cell repertoires in COVID-19. In the study overall: The origin of the acute and convalescent COVID-19 samples was the United States, Italy and Spain. From T cells, B-cell-depleted T cells, or PBMCs came the material, which was cDNA or gDNA.

CDR3 length: 17 amino acids. The J segment lost 3 bases and the V segment lost 10 bases, leaving 10 bases of the junction unmatched. Germline CDR1 is MRHNA and CDR2 is SNTAGT. Authors' analysis steps: Quantification of nucleated cells was approximated via reference gene primer amplification. The repertoire was sequenced with immunoSEQ multiplex PCR; TCRdb's copy has only in-frame clones and lacks some. That table gives V, J and clone size, and the DNA gave D and trimming. Altogether tens of thousands of clones are present, roughly 90% being singletons, with the ten largest covering approximately 9%. Sample: peripheral blood. The TCR sequence derives from a human donor in a cohort sampled during active COVID-19. This chain links TRBV6-4 with TRBJ2-3, with 16 nucleotides matching TRBD2. The CDR3 DNA follows: TGTGCCACGAGGGGACTAGCGGGAGGGCCCGGAACAGATACGCAGTATTTT. It is translated as CATRGLAGGPGTDTQYF.